A selection of T cell receptor beta chains follows, all from one sample in a study of blood T cell repertoires in COVID-19. Generated by immunoSEQ multiplex PCR, the TCRdb table keeps only in-frame clones and is missing some. The sample lists about 33,000 clones; about 82% were seen once. Sequences were obtained from peripheral blood. Receptors were obtained from a man between 60 and 75 years old with active COVID-19. The CDR3 runs from the conserved cysteine through the conserved F or W. The order of the fields is CDR3 DNA, CDR3 protein, clone size, V gene, D gene, J gene. D genes are given only for firm matches. The size field is filled for only some rows; it gives once, few, many or a size class.

cdr3_nt: TGTGCCAGCAGCCTGACTAGCGGGAGTGTCTCCTACGAGCAGTACTTC
cdr3_aa: CASSLTSGSVSYEQYF
clone_size: .
v_call: TRBV7-6
d_call: TRBD2
j_call: TRBJ2-7

cdr3_nt: TGTGCCAGCAGCCTACGAGTTGGGGGCGCCGGGGAGCTGTTTTTT
cdr3_aa: CASSLRVGGAGELFF
clone_size: once
v_call: TRBV7-8
d_call: .
j_call: TRBJ2-2

cdr3_nt: TGCGCCAGCAGCTTAAGCCAGGTGAACCCTGAAGCTTTCTTT
cdr3_aa: CASSLSQVNPEAFF
clone_size: .
v_call: TRBV5-1
d_call: .
j_call: TRBJ1-1

cdr3_nt: TGCGCCAGCAGCTTTACGGGGGGGTCGGATACGCAGTATTTT
cdr3_aa: CASSFTGGSDTQYF
clone_size: .
v_call: TRBV5-1
d_call: TRBD2
j_call: TRBJ2-3

cdr3_nt: TGTGCCAGCTCACCAAATCACAAAGAGACCCAGTACTTC
cdr3_aa: CASSPNHKETQYF
clone_size: .
v_call: TRBV18
d_call: .
j_call: TRBJ2-5

cdr3_nt: TGTGCCAGCAGAAACCCGCGGGGCGGGAGGTCCAGCTCCTACAATGAGCAGTTCTTC
cdr3_aa: CASRNPRGGRSSSYNEQFF
clone_size: few
v_call: TRBV7-9
d_call: TRBD2
j_call: TRBJ2-1

cdr3_nt: TGTGCCAGCAGCCCCGGGACTAGTAGCTACAATGAGCAGTTCTTC
cdr3_aa: CASSPGTSSYNEQFF
clone_size: .
v_call: TRBV11-2
d_call: TRBD2
j_call: TRBJ2-1

cdr3_nt: TGTGCCGGCAGCCGGGCGGTACAGGGGCGGTCCTACAATGAGCAGTTCTTC
cdr3_aa: CAGSRAVQGRSYNEQFF
clone_size: .
v_call: TRBV7-9
d_call: TRBD1
j_call: TRBJ2-1

cdr3_nt: TGTGCCAGCAGTCGACGAGGGGGACGCACAGATACGCAGTATTTT
cdr3_aa: CASSRRGGRTDTQYF
clone_size: .
v_call: TRBV5-4
d_call: .
j_call: TRBJ2-3

cdr3_nt: TGTGCTAGTGGTTTGGACAGGGGGCAGGCTTTCTTT
cdr3_aa: CASGLDRGQAFF
clone_size: medium-sized
v_call: TRBV12-5
d_call: TRBD1
j_call: TRBJ1-1

cdr3_nt: TGTGCCAGCAGCCAACCGGTGGGAGTATTGCAGTATTTT
cdr3_aa: CASSQPVGVLQYF
clone_size: .
v_call: TRBV6-5
d_call: .
j_call: TRBJ2-3

cdr3_nt: TGTGCCAGCAGCTTAGAGGGGAACACCATATATTTT
cdr3_aa: CASSLEGNTIYF
clone_size: .
v_call: TRBV7-9
d_call: .
j_call: TRBJ1-3

cdr3_nt: TGTGCCAGCAGTTTGCGTTCCGGGGGTCGAGGGCACATTCAGTACTTC
cdr3_aa: CASSLRSGGRGHIQYF
clone_size: .
v_call: TRBV28
d_call: .
j_call: TRBJ2-4

cdr3_nt: TGTGCCAGCTCACCCTATAGCACAGATACGCAGTATTTT
cdr3_aa: CASSPYSTDTQYF
clone_size: .
v_call: TRBV18
d_call: .
j_call: TRBJ2-3

cdr3_nt: TGTGCCAGCAGTGAGACGCAGGGGGCTCAGCCCCAGCATTTT
cdr3_aa: CASSETQGAQPQHF
clone_size: .
v_call: TRBV2
d_call: TRBD1
j_call: TRBJ1-5

cdr3_nt: TGCGCCAGCAGCACCAGGGGGATGGAGACCCAGTACTTC
cdr3_aa: CASSTRGMETQYF
clone_size: .
v_call: TRBV5-1
d_call: TRBD1
j_call: TRBJ2-5

cdr3_nt: TGTGCCAGTCGAGTAATCAATGAGCAGTTCTTC
cdr3_aa: CASRVINEQFF
clone_size: .
v_call: TRBV19
d_call: .
j_call: TRBJ2-1

cdr3_nt: TGCGCCAGCAGCCCTACCGAATATGGCTACACCTTC
cdr3_aa: CASSPTEYGYTF
clone_size: .
v_call: TRBV5-1
d_call: .
j_call: TRBJ1-2

cdr3_nt: TGTGCCAGCAGCTTAACGGGACAGGGCAACACTGAAGCTTTCTTT
cdr3_aa: CASSLTGQGNTEAFF
clone_size: .
v_call: TRBV7-6
d_call: TRBD1
j_call: TRBJ1-1

cdr3_nt: TGTGCCATCAGTGAGGGCAGTACTAATGAAAAACTGTTTTTT
cdr3_aa: CAISEGSTNEKLFF
clone_size: .
v_call: TRBV10-3
d_call: .
j_call: TRBJ1-4

cdr3_nt: TGCAGCGTTGAAGTTTCGGACAGGGGATGGGCTTTCTTT
cdr3_aa: CSVEVSDRGWAFF
clone_size: .
v_call: TRBV29-1
d_call: TRBD1
j_call: TRBJ1-1

cdr3_nt: TGTGCCAGCACCCCCCGGGGCGGGGAGCTGTTTTTT
cdr3_aa: CASTPRGGELFF
clone_size: .
v_call: TRBV13
d_call: .
j_call: TRBJ2-2

cdr3_nt: TGTGCCAGCTCACCATTTCCTAACTACGAGCAGTACTTC
cdr3_aa: CASSPFPNYEQYF
clone_size: once
v_call: TRBV18
d_call: .
j_call: TRBJ2-7

cdr3_nt: TGTGCCAGCAGCGCCGACAGTCGTTGGCAGTTCTTC
cdr3_aa: CASSADSRWQFF
clone_size: .
v_call: TRBV5-6
d_call: .
j_call: TRBJ2-1

cdr3_nt: TGTGCTAGCAGCCGAGGACAGGGGGAAAAGTTGGGAGAGACCCAGTACTTC
cdr3_aa: CASSRGQGEKLGETQYF
clone_size: .
v_call: TRBV7-7
d_call: TRBD1
j_call: TRBJ2-5

cdr3_nt: TGTGCCAGCTCCCCCGGGACTAGCGGGAGTGGGACAGATACGCAGTATTTT
cdr3_aa: CASSPGTSGSGTDTQYF
clone_size: .
v_call: TRBV18
d_call: TRBD2
j_call: TRBJ2-3

cdr3_nt: TGCAGCGTTAAGGGACTAGCGGGCCTCAATGAGCAGTTCTTC
cdr3_aa: CSVKGLAGLNEQFF
clone_size: few
v_call: TRBV29-1
d_call: TRBD2
j_call: TRBJ2-1

cdr3_nt: TGTGCCAGCCGCGGGACTAGGGACACCGGGGAGCTGTTTTTT
cdr3_aa: CASRGTRDTGELFF
clone_size: .
v_call: TRBV18
d_call: TRBD2
j_call: TRBJ2-2

cdr3_nt: TGTGCCAGCAGTGCCGTCGGGGATTATGGTCAGCCCCAGCATTTT
cdr3_aa: CASSAVGDYGQPQHF
clone_size: .
v_call: TRBV25-1
d_call: .
j_call: TRBJ1-5

cdr3_nt: TGTGCCAGCAGCGGATCGACAGCTAACCTATATAATTCACCCCTCCACTTT
cdr3_aa: CASSGSTANLYNSPLHF
clone_size: .
v_call: TRBV7-8
d_call: .
j_call: TRBJ1-6

cdr3_nt: TGTGCCACCAGTGGGCCCTTTAGCGGGGGCCCATGGGAGCAGTTCTTC
cdr3_aa: CATSGPFSGGPWEQFF
clone_size: .
v_call: TRBV24-1
d_call: TRBD2
j_call: TRBJ2-1

cdr3_nt: TGCGCCAGCAGCTTGGAGCGCGGGAGTCGCCACGAGCAGTACTTC
cdr3_aa: CASSLERGSRHEQYF
clone_size: .
v_call: TRBV5-1
d_call: TRBD2
j_call: TRBJ2-7

cdr3_nt: TGTGCCAGCAGCCGCGGGACAGGGGTTTCACCCCTCCACTTT
cdr3_aa: CASSRGTGVSPLHF
clone_size: .
v_call: TRBV3-1/TRBV3-2
d_call: TRBD1
j_call: TRBJ1-6

cdr3_nt: TGTGCCAGCACAGACCAGGGGTCAGGGGCAGATACGCAGTATTTT
cdr3_aa: CASTDQGSGADTQYF
clone_size: .
v_call: TRBV6-6
d_call: .
j_call: TRBJ2-3

cdr3_nt: TGTGCCAGCAGCGCGAAGACAGGGGGCCGGTCACCCCTCCACTTT
cdr3_aa: CASSAKTGGRSPLHF
clone_size: .
v_call: TRBV9
d_call: TRBD1
j_call: TRBJ1-6

cdr3_nt: TGTGCCACCGGTGAGGCTAGCGGGGGCTACAATGAGCAGTTCTTC
cdr3_aa: CATGEASGGYNEQFF
clone_size: .
v_call: TRBV24-1
d_call: TRBD2
j_call: TRBJ2-1

cdr3_nt: TGTGCCACCAGCAGAGGGGGGGAATTCGCACCCCTCCACTTT
cdr3_aa: CATSRGGEFAPLHF
clone_size: once
v_call: TRBV15
d_call: .
j_call: TRBJ1-6

cdr3_nt: TGTGCCACCAGTGACCACGACGGACTTTTCAATCAGCCCCAGCATTTT
cdr3_aa: CATSDHDGLFNQPQHF
clone_size: .
v_call: TRBV24-1
d_call: .
j_call: TRBJ1-5

cdr3_nt: TGTGCCAGCTCACCCCGAACAGGGTTGAACAATGAGCAGTTCTTC
cdr3_aa: CASSPRTGLNNEQFF
clone_size: .
v_call: TRBV18
d_call: .
j_call: TRBJ2-1

cdr3_nt: TGCGCCAGCAGCTTGGGCAGTACTAATGAAAAACTGTTTTTT
cdr3_aa: CASSLGSTNEKLFF
clone_size: .
v_call: TRBV5-1
d_call: .
j_call: TRBJ1-4

cdr3_nt: TGTGCCAGTAGTACAACTCTAGCGGGAGGCACCACAGATACGCAGTATTTT
cdr3_aa: CASSTTLAGGTTDTQYF
clone_size: few
v_call: TRBV19
d_call: TRBD2
j_call: TRBJ2-3

cdr3_nt: TGTGCCAGCGTCCGAGGGCGGAACAATCAGCCCCAGCATTTT
cdr3_aa: CASVRGRNNQPQHF
clone_size: .
v_call: TRBV6-5
d_call: .
j_call: TRBJ1-5

cdr3_nt: TGTGCCAGCAAACTGGCGGGACCATCCTACAATGAGCAGTTCTTC
cdr3_aa: CASKLAGPSYNEQFF
clone_size: .
v_call: TRBV2
d_call: .
j_call: TRBJ2-1

cdr3_nt: TGCGCCAGCAGCTTAAGCGGGGGGAGGCCGGAGACCCAGTACTTC
cdr3_aa: CASSLSGGRPETQYF
clone_size: .
v_call: TRBV5-1
d_call: TRBD2
j_call: TRBJ2-5

cdr3_nt: TGCAGCGTCGGGACTAGCGGGAGTCCCAACACCGGGGAGCTGTTTTTT
cdr3_aa: CSVGTSGSPNTGELFF
clone_size: .
v_call: TRBV29-1
d_call: TRBD2
j_call: TRBJ2-2

cdr3_nt: TGCGCCAGCAGCTTGGACCCCAGCGGAGCCTCCTACAATGAGCAGTTCTTC
cdr3_aa: CASSLDPSGASYNEQFF
clone_size: .
v_call: TRBV5-1
d_call: .
j_call: TRBJ2-1

cdr3_nt: TGCGCCAGCAGTGCTGGGACAGGGGTCTACAATGAGCAGTTCTTC
cdr3_aa: CASSAGTGVYNEQFF
clone_size: .
v_call: TRBV10-1
d_call: TRBD1
j_call: TRBJ2-1

cdr3_nt: TGTGCCAGCAGCTTAGCGTGGGCTAGCGGCCGCACAGATACGCAGTATTTT
cdr3_aa: CASSLAWASGRTDTQYF
clone_size: .
v_call: TRBV7-2
d_call: TRBD2
j_call: TRBJ2-3

cdr3_nt: TGTGCCAGCAGGGCCACATCAGGGAAAAACATTCAGTACTTC
cdr3_aa: CASRATSGKNIQYF
clone_size: .
v_call: TRBV2
d_call: .
j_call: TRBJ2-4

cdr3_nt: TGTGCCAGCAGCGCGGGCCCAGGGGAGGGCTACGAGCAGTACTTC
cdr3_aa: CASSAGPGEGYEQYF
clone_size: .
v_call: TRBV9
d_call: .
j_call: TRBJ2-7

cdr3_nt: TGTGCCAGCAGCTTCGAGAGCGGGAGGCTGGACGAGCAGTACTTC
cdr3_aa: CASSFESGRLDEQYF
clone_size: few
v_call: TRBV5-4
d_call: TRBD2
j_call: TRBJ2-7

cdr3_nt: TGTGCCAGCAGCGCCTCCTCTAGCGGTGTTACCGGGGAGCTGTTTTTT
cdr3_aa: CASSASSSGVTGELFF
clone_size: .
v_call: TRBV5-4
d_call: TRBD2
j_call: TRBJ2-2

cdr3_nt: TGTGCCAGCAGTGACGTTATAAACTATGGCTACACCTTC
cdr3_aa: CASSDVINYGYTF
clone_size: .
v_call: TRBV2
d_call: .
j_call: TRBJ1-2

cdr3_nt: TGTGCCAGCAGTATCGGGACAGTTAGCTCTGGAAACACCATATATTTT
cdr3_aa: CASSIGTVSSGNTIYF
clone_size: .
v_call: TRBV28
d_call: TRBD1
j_call: TRBJ1-3

cdr3_nt: TGTGCCAGCAGTTTATCTAAGCGGTACACAGATACGCAGTATTTT
cdr3_aa: CASSLSKRYTDTQYF
clone_size: .
v_call: TRBV27
d_call: .
j_call: TRBJ2-3

cdr3_nt: TGCGCCAGCAGCGCGGAGGGAGACTCCACAGATACGCAGTATTTT
cdr3_aa: CASSAEGDSTDTQYF
clone_size: .
v_call: TRBV5-1
d_call: .
j_call: TRBJ2-3

cdr3_nt: TGTGCCACCAGTAGAACTAGCGGGAGTGGCACAGATACGCAGTATTTT
cdr3_aa: CATSRTSGSGTDTQYF
clone_size: .
v_call: TRBV24-1
d_call: TRBD2
j_call: TRBJ2-3